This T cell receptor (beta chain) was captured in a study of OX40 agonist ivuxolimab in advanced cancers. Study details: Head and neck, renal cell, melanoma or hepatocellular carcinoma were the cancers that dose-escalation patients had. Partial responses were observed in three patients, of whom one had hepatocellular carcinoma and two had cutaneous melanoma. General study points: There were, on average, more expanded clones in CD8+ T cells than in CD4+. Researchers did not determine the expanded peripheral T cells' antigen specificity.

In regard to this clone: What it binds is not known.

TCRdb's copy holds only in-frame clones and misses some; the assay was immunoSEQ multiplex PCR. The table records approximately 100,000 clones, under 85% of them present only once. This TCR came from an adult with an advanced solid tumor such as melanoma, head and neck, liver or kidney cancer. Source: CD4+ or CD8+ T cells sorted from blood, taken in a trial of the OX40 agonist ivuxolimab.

CDR3 bases: TGCGCCAGCAGCCATGGGGGAAGCCAGAGATACGAGCAGTACTTC. Its protein product is CASSHGGSQRYEQYF. V usage is TRBV4-3 and J usage is TRBJ2-7, with D perhaps given as TRBD1 or TRBD2 (5 bases each). Trimming pared 3 bases from V and 4 bases from J, leaving 16 bases between. Germline-derived CDR1 and CDR2 are LGHNA and YSLEER. The CDR3 runs to 15 residues.